The rows below give T cell receptor beta chains drawn from one sample of a study of shared clonotypes between healthy human individuals. The assay was immunoSEQ multiplex PCR, and TCRdb's table has in-frame clones only and misses some. The sample lists roughly 2,000,000 clones; less than 95% were seen once. The sample was naive CD8+ T cells sorted from blood. The receptor set was obtained from a man younger than 30 in good health. The CDR3 runs from the conserved cysteine through the conserved F or W. The order of the fields is CDR3 DNA, CDR3 protein, J gene, D gene, V gene, clone size. The D gene is left open where the match is weak. The listing skips clone size in some rows; elsewhere it reads once, few, many or a size class.

CDR3nt: TGTGCCAGCAGCTTGGAAGCGGGGAGCTCCTACGAGCAGTACTTC; CDR3aa: CASSLEAGSSYEQYF; j_gene: TRBJ2-7; d_gene: TRBD2; v_gene: TRBV5-4; abundance: NA
CDR3nt: TGTGCCAGCAGCGCTAGCGAGACAGTTAACTATGGCTACACCTTC; CDR3aa: CASSASETVNYGYTF; j_gene: TRBJ1-2; d_gene: NA; v_gene: TRBV2; abundance: NA
CDR3nt: TGTGCCAGCAGCTTAGTGGGGCAGTCCTACGAGCAGTACTTC; CDR3aa: CASSLVGQSYEQYF; j_gene: TRBJ2-7; d_gene: NA; v_gene: TRBV11-1; abundance: NA
CDR3nt: TGTGCCATCAGCAACCTTTCGCCGGGGACTGATGGCTACACCTTC; CDR3aa: CAISNLSPGTDGYTF; j_gene: TRBJ1-2; d_gene: NA; v_gene: TRBV10-3; abundance: NA
CDR3nt: TGCGCCAGCAGCCAAGAGAATAACCTCCAAGAGACCCAGTACTTC; CDR3aa: CASSQENNLQETQYF; j_gene: TRBJ2-5; d_gene: NA; v_gene: TRBV4-3; abundance: NA
CDR3nt: TGTGCCAGCAGCCCGGAGGGGGACACCGGGGAGCTGTTTTTT; CDR3aa: CASSPEGDTGELFF; j_gene: TRBJ2-2; d_gene: NA; v_gene: TRBV5-6; abundance: NA
CDR3nt: TGCGCCAGCAGCCAAGATAGGGACAGGGGCTACGAGCAGTACTTC; CDR3aa: CASSQDRDRGYEQYF; j_gene: TRBJ2-7; d_gene: TRBD1; v_gene: TRBV4-3; abundance: NA
CDR3nt: TGTGCCAGCAGCGTAAACGACAGCCCCTACGAGCAGTACTTC; CDR3aa: CASSVNDSPYEQYF; j_gene: TRBJ2-7; d_gene: NA; v_gene: TRBV9; abundance: once
CDR3nt: TGTGCCAGCAGTTTGAGAGGGGAAGGACCCCAGCATTTT; CDR3aa: CASSLRGEGPQHF; j_gene: TRBJ1-5; d_gene: NA; v_gene: TRBV27; abundance: NA
CDR3nt: TGCGCCAGCAGCTTGGGGACAGGGCCGAACACCGGGGAGCTGTTTTTT; CDR3aa: CASSLGTGPNTGELFF; j_gene: TRBJ2-2; d_gene: TRBD1; v_gene: TRBV5-1; abundance: NA
CDR3nt: TGCGCCAGCAGCCAGATTGCGGGAGGGGTTTACGAGCAGTACTTC; CDR3aa: CASSQIAGGVYEQYF; j_gene: TRBJ2-7; d_gene: TRBD2; v_gene: TRBV4-3; abundance: once
CDR3nt: TGTGCCTGGAGTGCCGGGAGGTTAGGGGAGCTGTTTTTT; CDR3aa: CAWSAGRLGELFF; j_gene: TRBJ2-2; d_gene: TRBD2; v_gene: TRBV30; abundance: NA
CDR3nt: TGTGCCAGTAGTATAGATCATTACTTTTTTAGGGGGGCCGAGGACACCGGGGAGCTGTTTTTT; CDR3aa: CASSIDHYFFRGAEDTGELFF; j_gene: TRBJ2-2; d_gene: NA; v_gene: TRBV19; abundance: NA
CDR3nt: TGCGCCAGCAGCGGGCAGGACAGGCGACCCTACGAGCAGTACTTC; CDR3aa: CASSGQDRRPYEQYF; j_gene: TRBJ2-7; d_gene: TRBD1; v_gene: TRBV5-1; abundance: NA
CDR3nt: TGCGCCAGCGATTGGGAAGTATCGGCCGGGGAGCTGTTTTTT; CDR3aa: CASDWEVSAGELFF; j_gene: TRBJ2-2; d_gene: NA; v_gene: TRBV4-1; abundance: NA
CDR3nt: TGTGCCAGCAGTTTCGGGACAGGGGGTCAGCCCCAGCATTTT; CDR3aa: CASSFGTGGQPQHF; j_gene: TRBJ1-5; d_gene: TRBD1; v_gene: TRBV28; abundance: NA
CDR3nt: TGTGCCAGCAGCGAGGGGGTGGACATCGCCTACGAGCAGTACTTC; CDR3aa: CASSEGVDIAYEQYF; j_gene: TRBJ2-7; d_gene: NA; v_gene: TRBV6-1; abundance: NA
CDR3nt: TGTGCCAGTAGCTCTAGCGACAGCTCCTACAATGAGCAGTTCTTC; CDR3aa: CASSSSDSSYNEQFF; j_gene: TRBJ2-1; d_gene: NA; v_gene: TRBV19; abundance: NA
CDR3nt: TGTGCCAGCAGTATCGAAGGTTGGGTTAATCAGCCCCAGCATTTT; CDR3aa: CASSIEGWVNQPQHF; j_gene: TRBJ1-5; d_gene: NA; v_gene: TRBV2; abundance: NA
CDR3nt: TGTGCCAGCAGCGGGACGGTTGGATCCAAAAACATTCAGTACTTC; CDR3aa: CASSGTVGSKNIQYF; j_gene: TRBJ2-4; d_gene: NA; v_gene: TRBV7-9; abundance: NA
CDR3nt: TGCGCCAGCAGCCAAGTAGAACTTGACTACGAGCAGTACTTC; CDR3aa: CASSQVELDYEQYF; j_gene: TRBJ2-7; d_gene: NA; v_gene: TRBV4-1; abundance: NA
CDR3nt: TGCGCCAGCAGTGAGGAAGACCTGGAGCAGTTCTTC; CDR3aa: CASSEEDLEQFF; j_gene: TRBJ2-1; d_gene: NA; v_gene: TRBV10-1; abundance: NA
CDR3nt: TGCGCCAGCAGCTTTCGACAAGCCTACGAGCAGTACTTC; CDR3aa: CASSFRQAYEQYF; j_gene: TRBJ2-7; d_gene: NA; v_gene: TRBV5-1; abundance: NA
CDR3nt: TGTGCCGAGGGGGACTACCCTCCGCCATACGAGCAGTACTTC; CDR3aa: CAEGDYPPPYEQYF; j_gene: TRBJ2-7; d_gene: NA; v_gene: TRBV6-1; abundance: NA
CDR3nt: TGTGCCAGCGGACCTAGTATCGGCACAGATACGCAGTATTTT; CDR3aa: CASGPSIGTDTQYF; j_gene: TRBJ2-3; d_gene: NA; v_gene: TRBV2; abundance: NA
CDR3nt: TGCGCCAGCAGCCCGGGACAGCTGAACACTGAAGCTTTCTTT; CDR3aa: CASSPGQLNTEAFF; j_gene: TRBJ1-1; d_gene: TRBD1; v_gene: TRBV4-1; abundance: NA
CDR3nt: TGTGCCAGCAGCTTAGCGCCCAGCGGGGGTGTAGATACGCAGTATTTT; CDR3aa: CASSLAPSGGVDTQYF; j_gene: TRBJ2-3; d_gene: TRBD2; v_gene: TRBV7-2; abundance: NA
CDR3nt: TGTGCCATCAGTGAAGGGGTGAACACTGAAGCTTTCTTT; CDR3aa: CAISEGVNTEAFF; j_gene: TRBJ1-1; d_gene: NA; v_gene: TRBV10-3; abundance: few
CDR3nt: TGTGCCATTCAGACTAGCACCACCCTCGAGCAGTACTTC; CDR3aa: CAIQTSTTLEQYF; j_gene: TRBJ2-7; d_gene: TRBD2; v_gene: TRBV2; abundance: NA
CDR3nt: TGTGCCAGCAGCCTTCTTCGGGACCCGACTGGCACCGGGGAGCTGTTTTTT; CDR3aa: CASSLLRDPTGTGELFF; j_gene: TRBJ2-2; d_gene: NA; v_gene: TRBV7-6; abundance: NA
CDR3nt: TGTGCCAGCAGCCATAGACAGGGACCTTTGGAGACGCAGTATTTT; CDR3aa: CASSHRQGPLETQYF; j_gene: TRBJ2-3; d_gene: TRBD1; v_gene: TRBV13; abundance: NA
CDR3nt: TGCGCCAGCAGCCCAGGAACGGCGGGAGGCTCCCCCACCGGGGAGCTGTTTTTT; CDR3aa: CASSPGTAGGSPTGELFF; j_gene: TRBJ2-2; d_gene: TRBD2; v_gene: TRBV4-1; abundance: NA
CDR3nt: TGTGCCAGCAGCCCTCCCAGTTCCTACGAGCAGTACTTC; CDR3aa: CASSPPSSYEQYF; j_gene: TRBJ2-7; d_gene: NA; v_gene: TRBV13; abundance: NA
CDR3nt: TGTGCCAGCAGTTTACAGGGCTACAATGAGCAGTTCTTC; CDR3aa: CASSLQGYNEQFF; j_gene: TRBJ2-1; d_gene: NA; v_gene: TRBV28; abundance: NA
CDR3nt: TGTGCCAGCAGCGTAGCGGCACTCTCCTACGAGCAGTACTTC; CDR3aa: CASSVAALSYEQYF; j_gene: TRBJ2-7; d_gene: NA; v_gene: TRBV9; abundance: NA
CDR3nt: TGCGCCAGCAGCCCTGGGACAGGGAGTGAAAAACTGTTTTTT; CDR3aa: CASSPGTGSEKLFF; j_gene: TRBJ1-4; d_gene: TRBD1; v_gene: TRBV5-1; abundance: NA
CDR3nt: TGTGCCAGCAGTCCAAACAGGGTACAAAGTAACACTGAAGCTTTCTTT; CDR3aa: CASSPNRVQSNTEAFF; j_gene: TRBJ1-1; d_gene: NA; v_gene: TRBV27; abundance: NA
CDR3nt: TGCGCCAGCAGCCAAGATTTCAGGGACGACGAGCAGTACTTC; CDR3aa: CASSQDFRDDEQYF; j_gene: TRBJ2-7; d_gene: NA; v_gene: TRBV4-1; abundance: NA
CDR3nt: TGTGCCAGCAGGAGACAGGGGGAAGGAGGTGAAAAACTGTTTTTT; CDR3aa: CASRRQGEGGEKLFF; j_gene: TRBJ1-4; d_gene: TRBD1; v_gene: TRBV2; abundance: NA
CDR3nt: TGTGCCAGCACCACAGCGGAGGAAGAAGAGACCCAGTACTTC; CDR3aa: CASTTAEEEETQYF; j_gene: TRBJ2-5; d_gene: NA; v_gene: TRBV6-5; abundance: once
CDR3nt: TGCGCCAGCAGCCAAGGACAGGGGGCTCTCTACGAGCAGTACTTC; CDR3aa: CASSQGQGALYEQYF; j_gene: TRBJ2-7; d_gene: TRBD1; v_gene: TRBV4-1; abundance: once
CDR3nt: TGCGCCAGCAGAGGTGGCGGGGGGGGGTCTCATTCACCCCTCCACTTT; CDR3aa: CASRGGGGGSHSPLHF; j_gene: TRBJ1-6; d_gene: NA; v_gene: TRBV4-1; abundance: NA
CDR3nt: TGTGCCAGCAGCCCGACAGGGGGGGGCTATGGCTACACCTTC; CDR3aa: CASSPTGGGYGYTF; j_gene: TRBJ1-2; d_gene: TRBD1; v_gene: TRBV9; abundance: once
CDR3nt: TGTGCCAGCAGTCCCTGGACTAGCGGGAGTGTCGAGCAGTACTTC; CDR3aa: CASSPWTSGSVEQYF; j_gene: TRBJ2-7; d_gene: TRBD2; v_gene: TRBV28; abundance: many
CDR3nt: TGTGCCAGCAGCCCAAGAAACACTGAAGCTTTCTTT; CDR3aa: CASSPRNTEAFF; j_gene: TRBJ1-1; d_gene: NA; v_gene: TRBV7-9; abundance: NA
CDR3nt: TGCGCCAGCAGCTTGGGGGGACAGGCGGACGGCTACACCTTC; CDR3aa: CASSLGGQADGYTF; j_gene: TRBJ1-2; d_gene: TRBD1; v_gene: TRBV5-1; abundance: NA
CDR3nt: TGCGCCAGCAGCCACTCTGGACAGGCCTGGAATCGGGGCTACACCTTC; CDR3aa: CASSHSGQAWNRGYTF; j_gene: TRBJ1-2; d_gene: TRBD1; v_gene: TRBV4-1; abundance: once
CDR3nt: TGTGCCAGCACAAACCTGAGGGGCTACGAGCAGTACTTC; CDR3aa: CASTNLRGYEQYF; j_gene: TRBJ2-7; d_gene: NA; v_gene: TRBV27; abundance: NA
CDR3nt: TGTGCCAGCAGTCTTAACGATAACTACGAGCAGTACTTC; CDR3aa: CASSLNDNYEQYF; j_gene: TRBJ2-7; d_gene: NA; v_gene: TRBV6-5; abundance: NA
CDR3nt: TGTGCCAGCAGCCAAGTGGCCGGGGAGCTGTTTTTT; CDR3aa: CASSQVAGELFF; j_gene: TRBJ2-2; d_gene: NA; v_gene: TRBV14; abundance: NA
CDR3nt: TGTGCCAGCAGTTACTCGGTAGAAGCTTTCTTT; CDR3aa: CASSYSVEAFF; j_gene: TRBJ1-1; d_gene: NA; v_gene: TRBV6-6; abundance: NA
CDR3nt: TGTGCCAGCAGCTTAGGACTAGCGGGAACCAGCTCCTACGAGCAGTACTTC; CDR3aa: CASSLGLAGTSSYEQYF; j_gene: TRBJ2-7; d_gene: TRBD2; v_gene: TRBV7-9; abundance: NA
CDR3nt: TGTGCCAGCAGCGGACAGGCAGGGGATAATTCACCCCTCCACTTT; CDR3aa: CASSGQAGDNSPLHF; j_gene: TRBJ1-6; d_gene: NA; v_gene: TRBV9; abundance: NA
CDR3nt: TGTGCCAGCAGTTACGCTGAATCGGGCGAGCAGTACTTC; CDR3aa: CASSYAESGEQYF; j_gene: TRBJ2-7; d_gene: NA; v_gene: TRBV6-5; abundance: NA
CDR3nt: TGCGCCAGCAGCCCCAACCGACAGGGGGCTAGAGATGAGCAGTTCTTC; CDR3aa: CASSPNRQGARDEQFF; j_gene: TRBJ2-1; d_gene: TRBD1; v_gene: TRBV5-1; abundance: NA
CDR3nt: TGTGCCAGCAGCCAAGACGGTGGGAACACTGAAGCTTTCTTT; CDR3aa: CASSQDGGNTEAFF; j_gene: TRBJ1-1; d_gene: NA; v_gene: TRBV4-2; abundance: NA
CDR3nt: TGTGCCAGCAGTGACTTAACGGGTCAAGAGACCCAGTACTTC; CDR3aa: CASSDLTGQETQYF; j_gene: TRBJ2-5; d_gene: NA; v_gene: TRBV6-1; abundance: NA
CDR3nt: TGTGCCAGCAGTGGTTTTAACACTGAAGCTTTCTTT; CDR3aa: CASSGFNTEAFF; j_gene: TRBJ1-1; d_gene: NA; v_gene: TRBV6-1; abundance: NA
CDR3nt: TGTGCCAGCAGCGAGGACACCTATGGCTACACCTTC; CDR3aa: CASSEDTYGYTF; j_gene: TRBJ1-2; d_gene: NA; v_gene: TRBV7-8; abundance: few
CDR3nt: TGCGCCAGCAGCCTACCAGAGGGGATACACTACGAGCAGTACTTC; CDR3aa: CASSLPEGIHYEQYF; j_gene: TRBJ2-7; d_gene: NA; v_gene: TRBV5-1; abundance: NA